These 26 T cell receptor beta chains came from one sample sequenced in a study of cytomegalovirus exposure and HLA in healthy donors. Researchers ran the PCR with 60 Vbeta and 13 Jbeta primers. Sequencing was performed with immunoSEQ multiplex PCR; in TCRdb, only in-frame clones are kept and a portion is missing. Among 150,000 or so clones listed, 60% to 80% were seen once. What was sequenced was PBMCs. These receptors were taken from a man aged 50 to 60 in good health and CMV-seropositive.

The rearrangement uses TRBV6-5 and TRBJ2-1, with D perhaps matching TRBD2 (5 bases). Germline V lookup: CDR1 MNHEY, CDR2 SVGAGI. CDR3 length equals 15 residues. V was clipped by 2 bases and J by 5 bases, with 13 bases between them. The CDR3 bases are TGTGCCAGCAGTTACCCGGGGTTAAGCCACAATGAGCAGTTCTTC. Its protein is CASSYPGLSHNEQFF.

This clone occurred a few times. This chain links TRBV6-1 with TRBJ1-2; D not resolved. Trimming removed 5 bases at V and 8 bases at J, with 15 bases between. The V gene's germline CDR1 is MNHNS and CDR2 SASEGT. This CDR3 spans 13 amino acids. The CDR3 here is CASSYRSPYGYTF. The CDR3 DNA reads as TGTGCCAGCAGTTATCGGTCGCCTTACGGCTACACCTTC.

The chain carries TRBV11-1 and TRBJ2-5; D is perhaps TRBD2 (6 bases). The CDR3 has 17 amino acids. Per germline, CDR1 SGHAT and CDR2 FQDESV (reference sequence). V lost 4 bases and J lost 0, with 18 bases in between. CDR3 sequence (DNA): TGTGCCAGCAGCTCTGATCCGGGACTCCCGTACCAAGAGACCCAGTACTTC. Protein product: CASSSDPGLPYQETQYF.

The chain uses TRBV5-1 and TRBJ1-1, with TRBD1 matching 11 bases. Trimming took 3 bases from V and 8 from J; bases not matched to a gene: 3. CDR3 length: 13 residues. CDR1 is SGHRS and CDR2 is YFSETQ in the germline V gene. The CDR3 sequence: CASSSGTGGEAFF. CDR3 nucleotide sequence: TGCGCCAGCAGCTCGGGGACAGGGGGAGAAGCTTTCTTT. Based on the CDR3 plus reference TRBV5-1 and TRBJ1-1, the full variable domain is KAGVTQTPRYLIKTRGQQVTLSCSPISGHRSVSWYQQTPGQGLQFLFEYFSETQRNKGNFPGRFSGRQFSNSRSEMNVSTLELGDSALYLCASSSGTGGEAFFGQGTRLTVV.

The chain joins TRBV7-9 to TRBJ2-5; 9 nucleotides line up with TRBD2. Germline lookup yields CDR1 SEHNR and CDR2 FQNEAQ (reference sequence). This CDR3 comprises 15 residues. Unmatched junction bases numbered 5, after V lost 2 bases and J lost 4 bases. The DNA of the CDR3 is TGTGCCAGCAGCTTACAAGCAGCGGGGGGAGAGACCCAGTACTTC. It yields the protein CASSLQAAGGETQYF.

The genes are TRBV6-4 and TRBJ2-7; TRBD1 matches at 11 bases. Germline trimming cut 7 bases from V and 4 bases from J; bases unmatched to any gene: 9. This CDR3 comprises 15 residues. Germline V lookup: CDR1 MRHNA, CDR2 SNTAGT. The CDR3 bases are TGTGCCAGCAAGGACAGGGGGCGGTTCGAATACGAGCAGTACTTC. This gives the protein CASKDRGRFEYEQYF.

The genes are TRBV9 and TRBJ2-1, with TRBD2 matching over 9 bases. J gave up 7 bases and V 0 bases, and 2 bases lay outside the gene matches. The CDR3 consists of 14 residues. Per the germline V gene, CDR1 is SGDLS and CDR2 is YYNGEE. CDR3 sequence reads: CASSVGSGGNEQFF. As DNA, the CDR3 is TGTGCCAGCAGCGTAGGTAGCGGGGGTAATGAGCAGTTCTTC.

This sequence joins TRBV4-3 and TRBJ1-4, with unresolved D. CDR3 size: 19 residues. V gave up 1 base and J gave up 0 bases, with 18 bases separating them. Per germline, CDR1 LGHNA and CDR2 YSLEER. CDR3 sequence: CASSQVVRRGGATNEKLFF. CDR3 sequence (DNA): TGCGCCAGCAGCCAAGTAGTCAGACGGGGAGGCGCAACTAATGAAAAACTGTTTTTT.

The chain links TRBV5-1 to TRBJ2-3; possibly TRBD1 for D (5 bases). This CDR3 is built from 18 residues. CDR1 and CDR2 from the germline V gene are SGHRS and YFSETQ. V dropped 0 bases and J dropped 0 bases, with 17 bases sitting between them. In DNA form, the CDR3 reads TGCGCCAGCAGCTTGGGCCTACCCGGACATACTAGCACAGATACGCAGTATTTT. Protein product: CASSLGLPGHTSTDTQYF.

This chain links TRBV5-1 with TRBJ1-1; 7 bases are shared with TRBD1. Unmatched junction bases numbered 13, after V lost 0 bases and J lost 5 bases. The CDR3 loop spans 17 amino acids. The V gene's germline CDR1 is SGHRS and CDR2 YFSETQ. The CDR3 region has the DNA TGCGCCAGCAGCTTGGGGACAGGCGGTTTCGGTAGGACTGAAGCTTTCTTT. Translated, it gives CASSLGTGGFGRTEAFF.

This clone was counted between two and nine times. The chain recombines TRBV10-3 with TRBJ2-1; a weak D match, TRBD1 (6 bases). Germline V gene lookup returns CDR1 ENHRY and CDR2 SYGVKD. V lost 7 bases, J lost 9 bases, and 19 bases lay in between. The CDR3 extends over 14 amino acids. CDR3 region: CAIKSTGGVGEQFF. The CDR3 bases are TGTGCCATCAAATCGACAGGAGGCGTGGGTGAGCAGTTCTTC.

This rearrangement joins TRBV10-3 to TRBJ1-4; 9 bases match TRBD1. The CDR3 spans 15 residues. Germline-derived CDR1 and CDR2 are ENHRY and SYGVKD. V lost 5 bases and J lost 7; bases outside the gene matches: 8. CDR3 coding DNA: TGTGCCATCAGTCGGGACAGGGATCCCGTTGAAAAACTGTTTTTT. Translated: CAISRDRDPVEKLFF.

The chain joins TRBV15 to TRBJ1-1, with a possible D match to TRBD1 (6 bases). Germline CDR1 reads LNHNV; CDR2 reads YYDKDF (reference sequence). The CDR3 has 16 amino acids. V was cut by 0 bases and J by 1 base, with 12 bases left in between. The CDR3 region has the DNA TGTGCCACCAGCAGAGATGGGGGCGCGGGGAACACTGAAGCTTTCTTT. This gives the protein CATSRDGGAGNTEAFF. The variable domain in full, completed from reference TRBV15 and TRBJ1-1, reads DAMVIQNPRYQVTQFGKPVTLSCSQTLNHNVMYWYQQKSSQAPKLLFHYYDKDFNNEADTPDNFQSRRPNTSFCFLDIRSPGLGDTAMYLCATSRDGGAGNTEAFFGQGTRLTVV.

The chain carries TRBV4-1 and TRBJ2-3; 15 positions agree with TRBD2. The CDR3 sequence is 19 residues long. Per germline, CDR1 MGHRA and CDR2 YSYEKL. Losses at the gene ends were 2 bases for V and 6 bases for J; bases not matched to a gene: 12. CDR3 sequence reads: CASSQTPGLAGGAGDTQYF. The CDR3 nucleotides read TGCGCCAGCAGCCAAACCCCGGGACTAGCGGGGGGAGCGGGGGATACGCAGTATTTT.

This clone has a handful of counts. The rearrangement uses TRBV7-8 and TRBJ2-5; 10 bases match TRBD1. CDR3 size: 14 residues. J gave up 4 bases and V 5 bases, and 4 bases lay outside the gene matches. Germline V gene data show CDR1 as SGHVS and CDR2 as FQNEAQ. This CDR3 reads CASSQDRGPETQYF. The CDR3 coding sequence is TGTGCCAGCAGCCAAGACAGGGGGCCAGAGACCCAGTACTTC.

The rearrangement joins TRBV5-1 to TRBJ1-3, with 9 positions matching TRBD1. Unmatched junction bases numbered 10, after V lost 4 bases and J lost 2 bases. The CDR3 consists of 17 residues. Per germline, CDR1 SGHRS and CDR2 YFSETQ. The CDR3 is CASSPSPTGGAGNTIYF. As DNA, the CDR3 is TGCGCCAGCAGCCCATCACCTACAGGGGGCGCTGGAAACACCATATATTTT.

V gene TRBV18 combines with J gene TRBJ1-1, with D unresolved. With 0 bases removed from V and 0 bases from J, the gap between germline ends came to 11 bases. Looked up from germline, CDR1 is KGHSH and CDR2 is LQKENI. The CDR3 runs to 16 residues. The CDR3 is CASSPPTQVVNTEAFF. CDR3 coding DNA: TGTGCCAGCTCACCACCGACGCAGGTTGTGAACACTGAAGCTTTCTTT.

The J gene is TRBJ2-2, the V gene TRBV11-2; D remains unclear. The germline V and J ends were trimmed by 4 bases and 5 bases, with 11 bases remaining between them. CDR3 size: 14 residues. In germline, CDR1 is SGHAT, CDR2 FQNNGV. CDR3 region: CASSWMAVTGELFF. The DNA for the CDR3 is TGTGCCAGCAGCTGGATGGCGGTAACCGGGGAGCTGTTTTTT.

To note about this clone: A junction end diverges from the germline sequence, so it may reflect a read error. Other DNA sequences from this sample encode an identical CDR3 as well. The chain has TRBV2 and TRBJ1-5; D remains unclear. This CDR3 region has 12 residues. CDR1 and CDR2 (germline): SNHLY, FYNNEI. CDR3 DNA: TGTGCCAGCAGCGAAGCGTACGGGCCCCAGCATTTT. As protein: CASSEAYGPQHF.

This clone was counted between two and nine times. The rearrangement uses TRBV10-3 and TRBJ1-1; D is unclear. The CDR3 is 13 amino acids. From germline, CDR1 is ENHRY and CDR2 SYGVKD. V lost 0 bases and J lost 9, with 11 bases in between. In DNA, the CDR3 is TGTGCCATCAGTGAGTCACGCGACATACAAGCTTTCTTT. It encodes CAISESRDIQAFF.

The chain uses TRBV6-5 and TRBJ2-5, with a tentative D call TRBD2 (6 bases). The last part of the DNA fits TRBJ2-7 better; the J call may be wrong. Germline V gene data show CDR1 as MNHEY and CDR2 as SVGAGI. CDR3 length: 15 amino acids. The DNA of the CDR3 is TGTGCCAGCAGTTACAGCGGGTCGTCGTCTTACGAGCAGTACTTC. Its protein is CASSYSGSSSYEQYF.

The rearrangement links TRBV7-9 to TRBJ2-5, with a tentative D call TRBD1 (6 bases). Germline V gives CDR1 SEHNR, CDR2 FQNEAQ (reference sequence). With 1 base removed from V and 4 bases from J, the gap between germline ends came to 10 bases. The CDR3 spans 14 residues. The CDR3 bases are TGTGCCAGCAGCTTAGGAGGGGGTCTAGAGACCCAGTACTTC. It codes for CASSLGGGLETQYF.

The rearrangement joins TRBV5-1 to TRBJ2-7; 9 nucleotides match TRBD1. This CDR3 contains 15 residues. V dropped 7 bases and J dropped 2; count of bases not matched to a gene: 10. The germline V gene has CDR1 SGHRS and CDR2 YFSETQ. The CDR3 protein is CASSSGQGLTYEQYF. Here the CDR3 DNA reads TGCGCCAGCTCCTCGGGACAGGGACTAACCTACGAGCAGTACTTC.

The V call is TRBV5-6, the J call TRBJ1-3; 7 nucleotides match TRBD1. The germline V gene has CDR1 SGHDT and CDR2 YYEEEE. CDR3 size: 16 residues. The ends lost 4 bases at V and 0 bases at J; junction bases unmatched: 7. The CDR3 reads CASSIRQGVSGNTIYF. As DNA, the CDR3 is TGTGCCAGCAGCATCCGACAGGGAGTCTCTGGAAACACCATATATTTT.

Concerning this clone itself: The sample has other DNA sequences that encode this CDR3 too. This chain joins TRBV5-1 and TRBJ1-2, with 12 bases aligning to TRBD1. Germline CDR1 and CDR2: SGHRS and YFSETQ. V lost 4 bases to trimming and J lost 5 bases; unmatched junction nucleotides: 3. The CDR3 extends over 14 amino acids. The CDR3 DNA reads as TGCGCCAGCAGCACGGGACAGGGGGCTTATGGCTACACCTTC. The encoded protein is CASSTGQGAYGYTF.

This clone appeared once. This sequence joins TRBV7-9 and TRBJ1-4; no clear D gene. Germline V lookup: CDR1 SEHNR, CDR2 FQNEAQ (reference sequence). CDR3 length: 15 amino acids. V was trimmed by 6 bases and J by 3 bases, leaving 14 bases between them. The CDR3 here is CASRPSDPANEKLFF. Written as DNA, the CDR3 is TGTGCCAGCAGGCCCAGCGACCCCGCTAATGAAAAACTGTTTTTT.